The 17 T cell receptor beta chains below were found in one sample sequenced in a study of T cells in Graves' hyperthyroidism and ophthalmopathy. Using RNA transcripts as the source, TCR beta CDR3 regions were amplified. The HTBI primer set was used in a first-round RT-PCR of the TCR CDR3. TCRdb fed the multiplex PCR reads into MiXCR, producing one record per CDR3 protein. The data contain about 700,000 distinct CDR3 sequences, roughly 15% of them seen just once; the ten biggest clones take up about a tenth. The sample consisted of blood. Source of these receptors: a woman younger than 35 with Graves' hyperthyroidism.

This clonotype was seen once. Since a much larger clone is just one base distant, this may be a read error. The chain recombines TRBV18 with TRBJ2-7, with D hard to call. The V gene lost 2 bases and the J gene lost 1 base, with 9 bases spanning the gap. Germline V gene sequence: CDR1 KGHSH, CDR2 LQKENI. The CDR3 loop spans 14 amino acids. The CDR3 DNA reads as TGTGCCAGCTCACCAGGGCAGGAATCCTACGAGCAGTACTTC. Protein product: CASSPGQESYEQYF.

Only a few counts were recorded for this clonotype. The chain employs TRBV5-1 and TRBJ2-3; TRBD2 matches 10 bases. CDR3 length equals 17 residues. V lost 3 bases to trimming and J lost 2 bases; unmatched junction nucleotides: 9. Germline V gene lookup returns CDR1 SGHRS and CDR2 YFSETQ. The CDR3 region has the DNA TGCGCCAGCAGCTCGAGAGAAGCGGGAGGGTACACAGATACGCAGTATTTT. Its protein product is CASSSREAGGYTDTQYF.

This clonotype was counted ten times or more. V gene TRBV29-1 combines with J gene TRBJ2-1; 9 bases align to TRBD2. The CDR3 contains 15 residues. V shed 3 bases, J shed 3 bases, and the junction held 6 bases outside the gene matches. Germline V gene sequence: CDR1 SQVTM, CDR2 ANQGSEA. The CDR3 region is CSVDSSGSLYNEQFF. The CDR3 DNA reads TGCAGCGTTGATAGTAGCGGGAGTCTCTACAATGAGCAGTTCTTC.

The chain joins TRBV12-3 or TRBV12-4 to TRBJ2-7; 7 nucleotides align to TRBD2. V gave up 5 bases and J gave up 6 bases; unmatched junction bases: 13. There are 15 residues in the CDR3. The CDR3 sequence is CASSPRTSRFGEQYF. The CDR3 DNA follows: TGTGCCAGCAGTCCCCGGACTAGTCGGTTCGGCGAGCAGTACTTC.

This clonotype has a handful of counts. The chain is built from TRBV4-3 and TRBJ1-2; D is ambiguous. V lost 0 bases and J 4 bases, leaving 18 bases between the germline ends. Germline assignment: CDR1 LGHNA and CDR2 YSLEER. The CDR3 has 17 residues. The CDR3 loop is CASSQDRLTLNFYGYTF. CDR3 nucleotide sequence: TGCGCCAGCAGCCAAGATCGTTTGACCCTTAACTTCTATGGCTACACCTTC.

The J gene is TRBJ2-7, the V gene TRBV28, with D possibly TRBD2 on 6 matching bases. The V end was cut by 2 bases, the J end by 6 bases, with 11 bases between. Germline CDR1 and CDR2: MDHEN and SYDVKM. The CDR3 extends over 13 amino acids. The CDR3 region has the DNA TGTGCCAGCAGTTTACGGAGGGTCGGCGAGCAGTACTTC. Protein product: CASSLRRVGEQYF.

This clonotype showed up just a few times. This chain links TRBV2 with TRBJ1-1; no clear D. Germline V CDR1 and CDR2: SNHLY, FYNNEI. This CDR3 has 13 residues. V lost 6 bases and J 3 bases, leaving 11 bases between the germline ends. CDR3 amino acids: CASSAGSYTEAFF. The CDR3 region has the DNA TGTGCCAGCAGCGCCGGATCATACACTGAAGCTTTCTTT.

On this clonotype itself: A single base separates this from a much larger clone, so it may be a read error. The chain couples TRBV18 to TRBJ1-2; no definite D call. The CDR3 has 12 amino acids. Trimming pared 5 bases from V and 6 bases from J, leaving 10 bases between. Germline lookup yields CDR1 KGHSH and CDR2 LQKENI. CDR3 residues: CASSLDTDGYTF. The CDR3 DNA reads as TGTGCCAGCTCATTAGATACGGATGGCTACACCTTC. Together with reference TRBV18 and TRBJ1-2, the CDR3 gives the full variable domain: NAGVMQNPRHLVRRRGQEARLRCSPMKGHSHVYWYRQLPEEGLKFMVYLQKENIIDESGMPKERFSAEFPKEGPSILRIQQVVRGDSAAYFCASSLDTDGYTFGSGTRLTVV.

The chain recombines TRBV3-1 with TRBJ1-2; unclear D gene. The CDR3 runs 13 residues. Trimming took off 0 bases at V and 4 bases at J, with 6 bases between the two ends. Per germline, CDR1 LGHDT and CDR2 YNNKEL (reference sequence). CDR3 in DNA: TGTGCCAGCAGCCAAGATCTTAGCTATGGCTACACCTTC. The encoded protein is CASSQDLSYGYTF.

At least ten counts were recorded for this clonotype. The chain is built from TRBV30 and TRBJ1-5; D is uncertain. This CDR3 comprises 13 residues. Looked up from germline, CDR1 is GTSNPN and CDR2 is SVGIG (reference sequence). Trimming cost V 1 base and J 1 base, with 5 bases left between them. The DNA of the CDR3 is TGTGCCTGGAGTGAAAACAGCAATCAGCCCCAGCATTTT. Translated: CAWSENSNQPQHF.

The chain carries TRBV4-1 and TRBJ2-5; D could derive from TRBD1 or TRBD2 (6 bases each). The CDR3 is 15 residues long. V was cut by 6 bases and J by 2 bases, with 16 bases left in between. CDR1 and CDR2 from the germline V gene are MGHRA and YSYEKL. CDR3 coding DNA: TGCGCCAGCAGTCTTGAGGGGGGCGGGCAAGAGACCCAGTACTTC. This encodes CASSLEGGGQETQYF.

This clonotype was seen more than once but under ten times. The CDR3 sequence is CASSQGSLTLTNEQFF. For the CDR3, the DNA is TGTGCCAGCAGCCAAGGTTCACTGACCTTAACCAATGAGCAGTTCTTC. The genes are TRBV14 and TRBJ2-1; no clear D gene. V was pared by 1 base and J by 6 bases, with 16 bases between. Germline V gene data show CDR1 as SGHDN and CDR2 as FVKESK. The CDR3 is 16 amino acids.

This clonotype was seen more than once but under ten times. The chain couples TRBV20-1 to TRBJ2-7, with 7 bases that match TRBD1. After removal of 1 base from V and 3 bases from J, the junction contained 3 bases not matched to a gene. This CDR3 spans 13 amino acids. Germline-derived CDR1 and CDR2 are DFQATT and SNEGSKA (reference sequence). DNA of the CDR3: TGCAGTGCTAGAGGAGGACAGGACTACGAGCAGTACTTC. Amino acid sequence: CSARGGQDYEQYF.

This clonotype was recorded a few times. The chain is built from TRBV30 and TRBJ2-1; D is unclear. V was shortened by 7 bases and J by 0 bases, with 7 bases between the two germline ends. The germline V gene has CDR1 GTSNPN and CDR2 SVGIG (reference sequence). The CDR3 extends over 12 amino acids. The CDR3 nucleotides read TGTGCCTTCGGCTCCTCCTACAATGAGCAGTTCTTC. This gives the protein CAFGSSYNEQFF.

This clonotype was observed many times. The chain employs TRBV4-1 and TRBJ1-3, with D possibly being TRBD1 (5 bases). V was cut by 0 bases and J by 2 bases, with 14 bases left in between. The CDR3 has 17 amino acids. From germline, CDR1 is MGHRA and CDR2 YSYEKL. DNA of the CDR3: TGCGCCAGCAGCCAAGATCGGGGTCAGACAGCTGGAAACACCATATATTTT. Translated, it gives CASSQDRGQTAGNTIYF.

The table lists this clonotype with a few counts. The chain uses TRBV12-3 or TRBV12-4 and TRBJ1-1; D is ambiguous. CDR3 size: 15 residues. Trimming took 6 bases from V and 1 from J, leaving 15 bases between them. The CDR3 nucleotides read TGTGCCAGCAGGGATCCCGCGACCGCGAACACTGAAGCTTTCTTT. Translation gives CASRDPATANTEAFF.

Turning to this clonotype: A much larger clone lies one base from this, so it may be a read error. The J gene is TRBJ2-3, the V gene TRBV24-1; maybe TRBD2 (6 bases). V gave up 3 bases and J gave up 4 bases, with 19 bases separating them. This CDR3 region has 17 residues. Germline V lookup: CDR1 KGHDR, CDR2 SFDVKD. The CDR3 nucleotides read TGTGCCACCAGTGATCCGAGGGAGGCGACCAGTCCAGATACGCAGTATTTT. It encodes CATSDPREATSPDTQYF.